Included here is one T cell receptor beta chain sequence, with context. Original processing notes: By means of reference gene primer amplification, nucleated cell counts were estimated. Sequencing was performed with immunoSEQ multiplex PCR; in TCRdb, only in-frame clones are kept and a portion is missing. V and J calls and clone size come straight from that table; D and trimming were deduced from the DNA. Of roughly 380,000 clones in the sample, more than 70% were seen once. The data were obtained in a study of blood T cell repertoires in COVID-19. Study overall: The United States, Italy and Spain supplied acute and convalescent COVID-19 samples.

Germline-derived CDR1 and CDR2 are SGHRS and YFSETQ. V lost 2 bases, J lost 6 bases, and 4 bases stayed unmatched. The CDR3 spans 13 residues. Ages ranged from about 18 to 89 years, with residence in 24 US areas. The V and J genes are TRBV5-1 and TRBJ2-7; the match to TRBD2 covers 8 bases. The sample taken for sequencing was PBMCs or T cells enriched from blood (not recorded which). The receptor's source is a woman in her 30s who had been exposed to COVID-19. The CDR3 nucleotides read TGCGCCAGCAGCTTCCGGGAGGGGGTCGAGCAGTACTTC. This gives the protein CASSFREGVEQYF.